Many counts were recorded for the clone carrying this TCR beta chain. Its antigen is still unknown. Isolated per sample were at least 6.5 million PBMCs. A second PCR, run for roughly 7 to 11 cycles, used a sample-barcoded 5' primer plus a J-beta primer mix. Each CDR3 protein gets one entry after TCRdb re-called the 5' RACE reads with MiXCR. In the table there are 720,000 or so distinct CDR3 sequences, roughly 41% of which are singletons. This sample was taken from a study of blood T cells in healthy people across ages. Trimming took 0 bases from V and 6 from J, leaving 15 bases between them. CDR1 and CDR2 from the germline V gene are SQVTM and ANQGSEA. The CDR3 spans 15 residues. Study conclusions and caveats: Unsorted PBMC material precluded a definitive naive versus antigen-experienced comparison.

The sample consisted of blood. This chain uses TRBV29-1 with TRBJ2-1; tentative D call: TRBD1 (5 bases). This clonotype was sampled from a man older than 75 in good health. DNA for the CDR3: TGCAGCGTTGAAGATCGTGTGGGCCAGGGCAATGAGCAGTTCTTC. It yields the protein CSVEDRVGQGNEQFF.